This passage covers 2 T cell receptor beta chains from one sample sequenced in a study of T cells in women clearing cervical HPV infection. The method was immunoSEQ multiplex PCR; TCRdb's version includes in-frame clones alone and lacks a portion of them. There are approximately 17,000 clones in the sample, with around 10% held by the top ten. Sequenced material: blood buffy coat. The receptors come from a woman aged 18 to 75 with a cervical HPV16 infection that either progressed to CIN3+ or cleared (not recorded which).

Note on this clone: With the read ending 3 residues before the CDR3 end, the germline J gene is used to fill in that end. This sequence joins TRBV2 and TRBJ2-5, with D possibly matching TRBD2 (5 bases). The V gene lost 6 bases and the J gene lost 1 base, with 15 bases spanning the gap. There are 15 residues in the CDR3. Germline values: CDR1 SNHLY, CDR2 FYNNEI. The CDR3 DNA, read in part, is TGTGCCAGCAGGAGGTGGCAGGACTCCCAAGAGACC. This translates into CASRRWQDSQET. The CDR3 in full is CASRRWQDSQETQYF.

As for this clone: The read halts 3 residues ahead of the CDR3 end, with the missing end drawn from the germline J gene. V usage is TRBV7-6 and J usage is TRBJ1-2; D is undetermined. V was trimmed by 1 base and J by 3 bases, leaving 9 bases between them. Germline V gene lookup returns CDR1 SGHVS and CDR2 FNYEAQ. The CDR3 contains 14 residues. This chain's CDR3 is CASSLVPQDYGYTF. The CDR3 DNA, read in part, is TGTGCCAGCAGCTTAGTTCCGCAGGACTATGGC.